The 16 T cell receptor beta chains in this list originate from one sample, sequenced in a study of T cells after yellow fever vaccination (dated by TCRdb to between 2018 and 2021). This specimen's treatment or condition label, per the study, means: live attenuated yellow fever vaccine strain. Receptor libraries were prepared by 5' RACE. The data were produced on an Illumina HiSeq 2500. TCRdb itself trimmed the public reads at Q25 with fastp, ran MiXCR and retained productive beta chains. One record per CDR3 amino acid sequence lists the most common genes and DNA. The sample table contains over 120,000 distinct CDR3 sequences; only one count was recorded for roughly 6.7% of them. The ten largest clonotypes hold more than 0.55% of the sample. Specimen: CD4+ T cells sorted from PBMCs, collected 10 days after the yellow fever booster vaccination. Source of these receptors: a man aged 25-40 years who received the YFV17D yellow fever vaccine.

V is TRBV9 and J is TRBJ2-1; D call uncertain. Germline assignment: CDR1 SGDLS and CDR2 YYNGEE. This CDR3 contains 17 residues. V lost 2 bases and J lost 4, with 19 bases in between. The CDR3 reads CASSVQSLVSPYNEQFF. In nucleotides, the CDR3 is TGTGCCAGCAGCGTCCAATCTCTAGTGTCCCCGTACAATGAGCAGTTCTTC.

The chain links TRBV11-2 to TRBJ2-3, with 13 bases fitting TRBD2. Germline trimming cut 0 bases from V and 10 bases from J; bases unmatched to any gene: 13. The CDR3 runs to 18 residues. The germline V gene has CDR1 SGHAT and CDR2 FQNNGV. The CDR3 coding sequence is TGTGCCAGCAGCTTAGAGGGGGGACTAGCGGGACGCGGTGGTTCGCAGTATTTT. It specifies CASSLEGGLAGRGGSQYF.

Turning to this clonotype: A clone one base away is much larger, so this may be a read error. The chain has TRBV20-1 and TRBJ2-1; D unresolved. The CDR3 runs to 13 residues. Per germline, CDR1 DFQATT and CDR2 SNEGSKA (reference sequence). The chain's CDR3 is CSTPKTAHNEQFF. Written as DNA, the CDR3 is TGCAGCACTCCCAAGACTGCACACAATGAGCAGTTCTTC.

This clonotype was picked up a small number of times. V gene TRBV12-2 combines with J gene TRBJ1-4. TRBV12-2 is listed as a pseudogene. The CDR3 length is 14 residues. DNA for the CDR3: TGTGCAAGTCGCTTAGCGAGGGAAGAAGGAAAACTGTTTTTT. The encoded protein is CASRLAREEGKLFF.

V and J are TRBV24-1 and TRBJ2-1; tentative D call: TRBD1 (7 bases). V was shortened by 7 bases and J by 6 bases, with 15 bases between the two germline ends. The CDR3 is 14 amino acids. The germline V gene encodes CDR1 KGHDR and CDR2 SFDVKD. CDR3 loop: CATRGQIGGNEQFF. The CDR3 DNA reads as TGTGCCACCAGGGGACAGATCGGGGGCAATGAGCAGTTCTTC.

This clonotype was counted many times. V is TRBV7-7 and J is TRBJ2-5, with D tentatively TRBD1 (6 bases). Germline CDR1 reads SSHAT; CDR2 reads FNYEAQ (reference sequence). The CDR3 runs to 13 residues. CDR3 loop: CASSSGVRETQYF. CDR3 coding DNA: TGTGCTAGCTCCTCAGGGGTCCGAGAGACCCAGTACTTC.

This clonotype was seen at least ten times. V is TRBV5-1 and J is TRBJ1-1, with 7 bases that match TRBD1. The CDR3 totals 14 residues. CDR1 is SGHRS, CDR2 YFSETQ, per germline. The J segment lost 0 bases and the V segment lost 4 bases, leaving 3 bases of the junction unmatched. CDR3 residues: CASSTGQMNTEAFF. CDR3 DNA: TGCGCCAGCAGCACGGGACAGATGAACACTGAAGCTTTCTTT.

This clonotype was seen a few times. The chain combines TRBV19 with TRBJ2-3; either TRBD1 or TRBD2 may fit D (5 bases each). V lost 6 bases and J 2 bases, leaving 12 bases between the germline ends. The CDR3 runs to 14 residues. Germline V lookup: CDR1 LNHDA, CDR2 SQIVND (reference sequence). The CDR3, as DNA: TGTGCCAGTAGCAGGGACCGAGTCACAGATACGCAGTATTTT. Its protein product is CASSRDRVTDTQYF.

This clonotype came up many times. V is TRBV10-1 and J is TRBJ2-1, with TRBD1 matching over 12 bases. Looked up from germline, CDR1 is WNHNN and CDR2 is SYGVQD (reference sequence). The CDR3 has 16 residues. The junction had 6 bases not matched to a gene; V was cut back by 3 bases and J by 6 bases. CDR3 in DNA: TGCGCCAGCAGTGACTTGGGGACAGGGGGCTTCAATGAGCAGTTCTTC. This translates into CASSDLGTGGFNEQFF.

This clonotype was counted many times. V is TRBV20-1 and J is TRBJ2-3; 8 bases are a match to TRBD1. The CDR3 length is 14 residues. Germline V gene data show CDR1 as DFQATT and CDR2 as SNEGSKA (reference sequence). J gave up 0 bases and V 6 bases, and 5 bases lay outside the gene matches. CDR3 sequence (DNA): TGCAGTGCCGGACAGGGACCTAGCACAGATACGCAGTATTTT. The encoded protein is CSAGQGPSTDTQYF.

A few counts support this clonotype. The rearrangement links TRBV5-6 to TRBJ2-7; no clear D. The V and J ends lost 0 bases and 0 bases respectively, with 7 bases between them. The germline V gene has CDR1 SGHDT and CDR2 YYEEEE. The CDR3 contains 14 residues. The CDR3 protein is CASSLGSGSYEQYF. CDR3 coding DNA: TGTGCCAGCAGCTTGGGTTCGGGCTCCTACGAGCAGTACTTC.

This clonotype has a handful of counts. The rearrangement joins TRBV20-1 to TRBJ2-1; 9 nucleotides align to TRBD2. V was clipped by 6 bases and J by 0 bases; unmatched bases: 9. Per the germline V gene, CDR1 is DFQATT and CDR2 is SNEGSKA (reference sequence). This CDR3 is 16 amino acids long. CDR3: CSADSGSSLSYNEQFF. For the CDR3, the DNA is TGCAGTGCGGATAGCGGGAGTTCCCTCTCCTACAATGAGCAGTTCTTC.

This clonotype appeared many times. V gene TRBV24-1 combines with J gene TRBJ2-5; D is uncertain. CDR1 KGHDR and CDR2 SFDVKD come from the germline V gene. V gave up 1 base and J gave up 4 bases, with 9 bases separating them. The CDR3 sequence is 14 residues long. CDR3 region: CATSDFMGGETQYF. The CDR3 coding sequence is TGTGCCACCAGTGATTTTATGGGTGGAGAGACCCAGTACTTC.

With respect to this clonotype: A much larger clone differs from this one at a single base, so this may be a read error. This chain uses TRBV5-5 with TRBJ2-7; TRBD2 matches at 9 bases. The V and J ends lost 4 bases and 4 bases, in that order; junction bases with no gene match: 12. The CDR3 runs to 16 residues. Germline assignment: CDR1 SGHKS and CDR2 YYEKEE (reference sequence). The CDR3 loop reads CASSMARSGSPYEQYF. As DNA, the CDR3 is TGTGCCAGCAGCATGGCGCGTAGCGGGAGTCCTTACGAGCAGTACTTC.

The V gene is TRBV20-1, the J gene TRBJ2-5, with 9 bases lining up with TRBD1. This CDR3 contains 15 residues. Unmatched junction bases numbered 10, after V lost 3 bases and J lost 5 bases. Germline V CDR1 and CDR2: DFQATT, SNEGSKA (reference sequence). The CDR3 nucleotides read TGCAGTGCTAGGATCGGGACAGGGCAAAGGGAGACCCAGTACTTC. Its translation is CSARIGTGQRETQYF.

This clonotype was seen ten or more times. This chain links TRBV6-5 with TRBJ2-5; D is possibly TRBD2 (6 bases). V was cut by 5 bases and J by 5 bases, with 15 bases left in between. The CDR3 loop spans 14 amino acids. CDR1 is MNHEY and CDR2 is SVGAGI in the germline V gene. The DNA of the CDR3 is TGTGCCAGCAGTACGCAAGCCGGAGGGGAGACCCAGTACTTC. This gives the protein CASSTQAGGETQYF.